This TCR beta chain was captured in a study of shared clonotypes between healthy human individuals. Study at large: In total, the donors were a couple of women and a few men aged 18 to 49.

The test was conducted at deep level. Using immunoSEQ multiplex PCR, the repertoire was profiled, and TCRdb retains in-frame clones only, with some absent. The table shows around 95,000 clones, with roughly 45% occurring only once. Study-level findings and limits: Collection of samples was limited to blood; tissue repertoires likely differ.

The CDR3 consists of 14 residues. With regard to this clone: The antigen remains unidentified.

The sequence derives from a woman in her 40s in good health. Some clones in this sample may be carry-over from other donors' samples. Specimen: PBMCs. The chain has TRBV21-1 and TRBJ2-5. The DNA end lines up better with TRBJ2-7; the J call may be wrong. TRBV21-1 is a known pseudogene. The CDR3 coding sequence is TGTGCCAGCCAAGGGGGGAATCCTCCGTGCGAGCAGTACTTC. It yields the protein CASQGGNPPCEQYF.